This T cell receptor (beta chain) was observed in a study of graft-versus-host responses after intestinal transplantation. Study outcomes and limitations: The study found high graft-versus-host to host-versus-graft clonal ratios in allografts of patients with graft-donor T cell macrochimerism.

With V trimmed by 4 bases and J by 6 bases, 11 bases remained unmatched. The CDR3 is 16 amino acids. CDR1 and CDR2 from the germline V gene are MNHEY and SMNVEV (reference sequence). The data were produced by immunoSEQ multiplex PCR, yet TCRdb's version contains in-frame clones alone and is incomplete. Here the sample spans about 10,000 clones, approximately 94% being singletons. In the case of this clone: Its specificity is unknown.

The rearrangement joins TRBV27 to TRBJ2-7; 11 bases align to TRBD1. The TCR was taken from a human patient who received an intestinal transplant, so some T cells may come from the graft donor. Sequencing used PBMCs, obtained 8 days after intestinal transplant. The CDR3, as DNA: TGTGCCAGCAGTTCCCCGGTTTACGGGACAGGGGGCGAGCAGTACTTC. It specifies CASSSPVYGTGGEQYF.